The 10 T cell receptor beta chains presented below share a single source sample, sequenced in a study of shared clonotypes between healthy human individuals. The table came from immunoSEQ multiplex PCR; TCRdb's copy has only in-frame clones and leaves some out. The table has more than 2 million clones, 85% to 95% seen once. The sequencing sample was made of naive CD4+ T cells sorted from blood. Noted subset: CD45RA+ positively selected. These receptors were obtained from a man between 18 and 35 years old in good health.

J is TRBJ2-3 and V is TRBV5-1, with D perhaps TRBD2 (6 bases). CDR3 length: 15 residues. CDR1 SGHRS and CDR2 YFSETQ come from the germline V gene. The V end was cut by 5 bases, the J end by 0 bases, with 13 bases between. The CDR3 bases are TGCGCCAGCAGACCTAGCGTCGCTAGCACAGATACGCAGTATTTT. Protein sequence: CASRPSVASTDTQYF.

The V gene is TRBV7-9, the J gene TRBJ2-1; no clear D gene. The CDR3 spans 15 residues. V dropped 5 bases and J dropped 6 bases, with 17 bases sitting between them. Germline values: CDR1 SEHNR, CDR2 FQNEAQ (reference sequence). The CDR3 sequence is CASSPPWQDGNEQFF. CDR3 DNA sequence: TGTGCCAGCAGCCCCCCCTGGCAGGATGGCAATGAGCAGTTCTTC.

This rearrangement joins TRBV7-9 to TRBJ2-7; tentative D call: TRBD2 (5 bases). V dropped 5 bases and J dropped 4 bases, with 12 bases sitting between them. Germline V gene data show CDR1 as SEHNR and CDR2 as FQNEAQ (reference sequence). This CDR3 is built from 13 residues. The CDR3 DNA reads TGTGCCAGCAGCAAGGAGGAAAGTTACGAGCAGTACTTC. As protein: CASSKEESYEQYF. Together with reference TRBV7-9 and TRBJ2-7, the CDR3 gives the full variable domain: DTGVSQNPRHKITKRGQNVTFRCDPISEHNRLYWYRQTLGQGPEFLTYFQNEAQLEKSRLLSDRFSAERPKGSFSTLEIQRTEQGDSAMYLCASSKEESYEQYFGPGTRLTVT.

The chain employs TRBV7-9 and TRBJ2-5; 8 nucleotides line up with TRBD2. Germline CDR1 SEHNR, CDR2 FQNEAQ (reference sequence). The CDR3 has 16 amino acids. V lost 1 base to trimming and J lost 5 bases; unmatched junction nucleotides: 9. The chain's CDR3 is CASSLGAGVPPETQYF. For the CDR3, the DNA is TGTGCCAGCAGCTTAGGAGCGGGAGTCCCCCCGGAGACCCAGTACTTC. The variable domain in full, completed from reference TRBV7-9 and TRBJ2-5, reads DTGVSQNPRHKITKRGQNVTFRCDPISEHNRLYWYRQTLGQGPEFLTYFQNEAQLEKSRLLSDRFSAERPKGSFSTLEIQRTEQGDSAMYLCASSLGAGVPPETQYFGPGTRLLVL.

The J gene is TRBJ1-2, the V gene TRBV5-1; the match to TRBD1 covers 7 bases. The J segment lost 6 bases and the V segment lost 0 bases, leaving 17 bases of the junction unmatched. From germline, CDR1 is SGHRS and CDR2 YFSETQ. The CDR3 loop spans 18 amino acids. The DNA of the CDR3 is TGCGCCAGCAGCTTGGCCGTATATTGGGACAGCCATCCGGATGGCTACACCTTC. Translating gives CASSLAVYWDSHPDGYTF.

CDR3 DNA sequence: TGTGCCTCTAGGAGAAACTTAGCCAAAAACATTCAGTACTTC. The encoded protein is CASRRNLAKNIQYF. The chain is built from TRBV6-5 and TRBJ2-4; D not certain. The germline gives CDR1 MNHEY, CDR2 SVGAGI. The CDR3 runs 14 residues. Trimming removed 11 bases from V and 0 bases from J, with 14 bases in between.

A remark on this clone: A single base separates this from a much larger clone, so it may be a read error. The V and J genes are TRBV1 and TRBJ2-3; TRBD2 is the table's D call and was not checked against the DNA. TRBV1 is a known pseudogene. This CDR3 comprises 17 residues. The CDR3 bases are TGCACCAGCAGCCAACTCCCGAGGGTCCTAGCCACAGATACGCAGTATTTT. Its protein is CTSSQLPRVLATDTQYF.

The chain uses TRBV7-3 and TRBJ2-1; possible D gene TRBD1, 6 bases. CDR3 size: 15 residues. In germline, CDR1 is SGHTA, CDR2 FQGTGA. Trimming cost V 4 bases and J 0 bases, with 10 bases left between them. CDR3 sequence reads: CASSYGQSSYNEQFF. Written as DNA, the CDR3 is TGTGCCAGCAGCTATGGACAGAGCTCCTACAATGAGCAGTTCTTC.

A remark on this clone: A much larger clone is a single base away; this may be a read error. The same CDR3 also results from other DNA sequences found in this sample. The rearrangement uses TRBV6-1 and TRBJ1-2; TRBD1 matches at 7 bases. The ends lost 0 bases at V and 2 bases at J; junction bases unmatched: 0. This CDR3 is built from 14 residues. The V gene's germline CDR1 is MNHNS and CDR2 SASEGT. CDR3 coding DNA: TGTGCCAGCAGTGAAGCGGGACAGAACTATGGCTACACCTTC. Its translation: CASSEAGQNYGYTF.

DNA for the CDR3: TGCGCCAGCAGCCAAGACCCCGAGCCAAGAGGTGGCTACACCTTC. It translates to CASSQDPEPRGGYTF. The chain recombines TRBV4-1 with TRBJ1-2, with no clear D. The germline V gene encodes CDR1 MGHRA and CDR2 YSYEKL. This CDR3 region has 15 residues. The V end was cut by 0 bases, the J end by 7 bases, with 15 bases between.